This TCR beta chain is from a study of control samples from healthy donors and cancer patients. Assay: immunoSEQ multiplex PCR; the TCRdb copy retains only in-frame clones and omits some. The sample gives roughly 120,000 clones, roughly 91% of which show up once; approximately 16% is in the top ten. CDR3 length equals 15 residues. Trimming took off 5 bases at V and 2 bases at J, with 13 bases between the two ends. From germline, CDR1 is SEHNR and CDR2 FQNEAQ (reference sequence). The sequence came from a woman in her forties or fifties in good health. The chain is built from TRBV7-9 and TRBJ2-1; D is possibly TRBD2 (5 bases). Sequenced input: blood. CDR3 DNA sequence: TGTGCCAGCAGCCCGCGTGGAGGCCCCTACAATGAGCAGTTCTTC. It translates to CASSPRGGPYNEQFF.